A single sample is the source of the 22 T cell receptor beta chains below, sequenced in a study of cytomegalovirus exposure and HLA in healthy donors. Using immunoSEQ multiplex PCR, the repertoire was profiled, and TCRdb retains in-frame clones only, with some absent. The sample has approximately 300,000 clones, just over 85% seen once. Specimen: PBMCs. Source of these receptors: a woman aged 18 to 35 in good health and CMV-seronegative.

J is TRBJ1-5 and V is TRBV21-1; the D call TRBD1 from the table was never checked on the DNA. TRBV21-1 is a documented pseudogene. The CDR3 is 18 amino acids. In DNA, the CDR3 is TGTGCCAGCAGCCAAATAGGTAGGAGACAGGACCTCAATCAGCCCCAGCATTTT. This codes for CASSQIGRRQDLNQPQHF.

J is TRBJ2-7 and V is TRBV6-5; D perhaps matches TRBD1 (6 bases). This CDR3 is built from 14 residues. The germline V gene encodes CDR1 MNHEY and CDR2 SVGAGI. V gave up 6 bases and J gave up 1 base, with 13 bases separating them. This CDR3 is CASRWDIGSYEQYF. In DNA, the CDR3 is TGTGCCAGCAGGTGGGACATCGGTTCCTACGAGCAGTACTTC.

The genes are TRBV27 and TRBJ2-7, with 7 positions matching TRBD2. CDR1 and CDR2 (germline): MNHEY, SMNVEV (reference sequence). Losses at the gene ends were 3 bases for V and 3 bases for J; bases not matched to a gene: 2. This CDR3 contains 13 residues. CDR3 protein: CASSFLADYEQYF. In DNA, the CDR3 is TGTGCCAGCAGTTTTCTAGCGGACTACGAGCAGTACTTC.

The J gene is TRBJ1-1, the V gene TRBV29-1; D possibly corresponds to TRBD1 (6 bases). Trimming took 6 bases from V and 0 from J, leaving 17 bases between them. The CDR3 loop spans 15 amino acids. The germline V gene has CDR1 SQVTM and CDR2 ANQGSEA. This CDR3 is CSVALTGDLNTEAFF. CDR3 DNA sequence: TGCAGCGTGGCTCTGACAGGCGACCTGAACACTGAAGCTTTCTTT.

The chain recombines TRBV7-9 with TRBJ1-2, with D hard to call. V was shortened by 5 bases and J by 8 bases, with 9 bases between the two germline ends. The germline CDR1 and CDR2 sequences are SEHNR and FQNEAQ (reference sequence). This CDR3 contains 11 residues. The CDR3 sequence is CASSPARGYTF. The CDR3 DNA reads as TGTGCCAGCAGCCCCGCTCGGGGCTACACCTTC.

J is TRBJ1-1 and V is TRBV5-4; TRBD1 might be the D (6 bases). CDR1 and CDR2 (germline): SGHNT, YYREEE (reference sequence). V gave up 5 bases and J gave up 7 bases, with 21 bases separating them. This CDR3 has 15 residues. The CDR3 DNA sequence: TGTGCCAGCAGGGAGAGGGGGGGGGCGCCGGGTGAAGCTTTCTTT. Its translation: CASRERGGAPGEAFF. The full variable domain, its missing parts supplied by reference TRBV5-4 and TRBJ1-1, is ETGVTQSPTHLIKTRGQQVTLRCSSQSGHNTVSWYQQALGQGPQFIFQYYREEENGRGNFPPRFSGLQFPNYSSELNVNALELDDSALYLCASRERGGAPGEAFFGQGTRLTVV.

This chain connects TRBV7-6 to TRBJ2-1; D not resolved. The CDR3 is made up of 13 amino acids. Germline lookup yields CDR1 SGHVS and CDR2 FNYEAQ. The V end was cut by 3 bases, the J end by 5 bases, with 8 bases between. The CDR3 region has the DNA TGTGCCAGCAGCTTTCGCGGCGACAATGAGCAGTTCTTC. Its protein product is CASSFRGDNEQFF.

V and J are TRBV11-2 and TRBJ2-5; perhaps TRBD2 as D (5 bases). The CDR3 length is 12 residues. CDR1 SGHAT and CDR2 FQNNGV come from the germline V gene. Trimming took off 5 bases at V and 4 bases at J, with 8 bases between the two ends. The CDR3 here is CASSPAGETQYF. The CDR3 nucleotides read TGTGCCAGCAGCCCCGCGGGAGAGACCCAGTACTTC.

The chain combines TRBV6-5 with TRBJ1-2, with TRBD1 matching over 8 bases. The germline V gene encodes CDR1 MNHEY and CDR2 SVGAGI. The CDR3 spans 13 residues. Unmatched junction bases numbered 4, after V lost 2 bases and J lost 8 bases. The CDR3 here is CASSYATGEGYTF. CDR3 bases: TGTGCCAGCAGTTACGCGACAGGGGAAGGCTACACCTTC.

V gene TRBV28 combines with J gene TRBJ2-7; 8 bases are shared with TRBD2. Germline V CDR1 and CDR2: MDHEN, SYDVKM. The CDR3 totals 14 residues. The trim removed 5 bases at V and 7 bases at J, leaving 10 bases unmatched. The chain's CDR3 is CASSPPVTSEEQYF. The CDR3 region has the DNA TGTGCCAGCAGTCCCCCCGTGACTAGCGAAGAGCAGTACTTC.

The chain uses TRBV6-1 and TRBJ1-1, with D uncertain. The CDR3 is made up of 15 amino acids. V lost 2 bases and J lost 3, with 13 bases in between. The germline gives CDR1 MNHNS, CDR2 SASEGT. CDR3 protein: CASSEFAGSDTEAFF. CDR3 DNA: TGTGCCAGCAGTGAATTTGCAGGTTCGGACACTGAAGCTTTCTTT.

CDR3 loop: CASSLSGAGGETQYF. The CDR3 bases are TGTGCCAGCAGTTTGTCAGGGGCCGGGGGGGAGACCCAGTACTTC. V gene TRBV28 combines with J gene TRBJ2-5; TRBD2 is a possible D gene (7 bases). The CDR3 extends over 15 amino acids. Deletions cut 3 bases from V and 5 bases from J, with 16 bases between. CDR1 is MDHEN, CDR2 SYDVKM, per germline.

In DNA form, the CDR3 reads TGTGCCAGCAGCTTTGGTTACCCTCGGGAGCAGTACTTC. Translation: CASSFGYPREQYF. The gene calls are TRBV5-6 and TRBJ2-7; D is ambiguous. Germline V gene sequence: CDR1 SGHDT, CDR2 YYEEEE. V lost 2 bases and J lost 7, with 13 bases in between. This CDR3 comprises 13 residues.

The sample holds a few counts of this clone. J is TRBJ2-2 and V is TRBV4-1; tentatively, D is TRBD1 (6 bases). CDR1 and CDR2 from the germline V gene are MGHRA and YSYEKL. Trimming removed 1 base from V and 1 base from J, with 10 bases in between. The CDR3 has 16 amino acids. CDR3 residues: CASSQGGRMNTGELFF. CDR3 sequence (DNA): TGCGCCAGCAGCCAAGGGGGGCGGATGAACACCGGGGAGCTGTTTTTT.

The chain couples TRBV6-5 to TRBJ2-7, with D possibly being TRBD1 (6 bases). The CDR3 length is 16 residues. V shed 0 bases and J shed 3 bases, with 15 bases lying between them. Germline loops: CDR1 MNHEY, CDR2 SVGAGI. DNA for the CDR3: TGTGCCAGCAGTTACTCGAAGACAGGTACGAACTACGAGCAGTACTTC. It is translated as CASSYSKTGTNYEQYF.

The J gene is TRBJ2-3, the V gene TRBV10-3; TRBD1 matches 9 bases. CDR1 ENHRY and CDR2 SYGVKD come from the germline V gene. The junction had 7 bases not matched to a gene; V was cut back by 3 bases and J by 9 bases. The CDR3 spans 14 residues. The CDR3 DNA reads TGTGCCATCAGTGACCGGGACAGGGAAGCCACGCAGTATTTT. Protein product: CAISDRDREATQYF.

The chain recombines TRBV6-6 with TRBJ2-7; 8 bases line up with TRBD1. V was pared by 6 bases and J by 3 bases, with 7 bases of the junction left unmatched. CDR1 MNHNY and CDR2 SVGAGI come from the germline V gene (reference sequence). CDR3 size: 14 residues. The CDR3 here is CASRDRETYYEQYF. For the CDR3, the DNA is TGTGCCAGCAGGGACAGGGAAACATACTACGAGCAGTACTTC.

The chain joins TRBV27 to TRBJ2-2; the D gene is possibly TRBD1 (6 bases). The CDR3 is 14 residues long. With 8 bases removed from V and 4 bases from J, the gap between germline ends came to 14 bases. Germline CDR1 is MNHEY and CDR2 is SMNVEV (reference sequence). This CDR3 reads CASGGGVVTGELFF. CDR3 DNA: TGTGCCAGCGGGGGCGGTGTCGTCACCGGGGAGCTGTTTTTT.

The gene calls are TRBV10-3 and TRBJ1-1, with 8 bases aligning to TRBD1. With 3 bases clipped from V and 0 bases from J, the junction kept 6 bases outside the gene matches. Germline V gene lookup returns CDR1 ENHRY and CDR2 SYGVKD. This CDR3 comprises 16 residues. The CDR3 loop reads CAISDSAGGLNTEAFF. In nucleotides, the CDR3 is TGTGCCATCAGTGATTCTGCAGGGGGCTTGAACACTGAAGCTTTCTTT.

This clone appeared once. The chain has TRBV2 and TRBJ2-1; 8 nucleotides agree with TRBD1. Germline CDR1 reads SNHLY; CDR2 reads FYNNEI. This CDR3 has 13 residues. The junction had 1 base not matched to a gene; V was cut back by 3 bases and J by 6 bases. The CDR3 DNA reads TGTGCCAGCAGTGACGGACAGGGCAATGAGCAGTTCTTC. Amino acids: CASSDGQGNEQFF.

This clone was counted a single time. This chain connects TRBV5-6 to TRBJ2-7; D may be TRBD1 (5 bases). The CDR3 is 16 amino acids. Germline CDR1 and CDR2: SGHDT and YYEEEE. V lost 1 base to trimming and J lost 0 bases, with 14 bases between them. CDR3 sequence: CASSLLGQGLSYEQYF. CDR3 DNA sequence: TGTGCCAGCAGCTTGCTCGGTCAGGGTCTCTCCTACGAGCAGTACTTC. The complete variable domain, with remaining parts taken from reference TRBV5-6 and TRBJ2-7, reads DAGVTQSPTHLIKTRGQQVTLRCSPKSGHDTVSWYQQALGQGPQFIFQYYEEEERQRGNFPDRFSGHQFPNYSSELNVNALLLGDSALYLCASSLLGQGLSYEQYFGPGTRLTVT.

The chain links TRBV25-1 to TRBJ1-5; 7 bases fit TRBD1. Germline V gives CDR1 MGHDK, CDR2 SYGVNS. The CDR3 covers 15 residues. After removal of 5 bases from V and 3 bases from J, the junction contained 7 bases not matched to a gene. The chain's CDR3 is CASSWDSHPNQPQHF. The DNA of the CDR3 is TGTGCCAGCAGTTGGGACAGTCACCCCAATCAGCCCCAGCATTTT.